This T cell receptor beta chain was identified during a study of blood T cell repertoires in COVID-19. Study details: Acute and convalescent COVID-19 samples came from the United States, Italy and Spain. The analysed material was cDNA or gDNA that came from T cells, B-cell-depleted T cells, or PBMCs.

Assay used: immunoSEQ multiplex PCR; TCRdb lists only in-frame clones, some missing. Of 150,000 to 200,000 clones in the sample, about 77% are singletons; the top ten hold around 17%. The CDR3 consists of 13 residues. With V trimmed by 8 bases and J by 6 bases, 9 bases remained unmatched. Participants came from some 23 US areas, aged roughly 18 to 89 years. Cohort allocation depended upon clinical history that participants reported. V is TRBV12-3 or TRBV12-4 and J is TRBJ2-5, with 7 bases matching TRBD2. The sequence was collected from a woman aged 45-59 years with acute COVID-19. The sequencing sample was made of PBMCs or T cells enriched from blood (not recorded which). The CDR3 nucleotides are TGTGCCAGCGGAAGGGAGGGGTCGCAGACCCAGTACTTC. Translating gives CASGREGSQTQYF.